What follows are 24 T cell receptor beta chains derived from one specimen sequenced in a study of T cell responses to AZD1222 COVID-19 vaccine. Only in-frame clones appear in the TCRdb table, and some are missing; sequencing was by immunoSEQ multiplex PCR. Of approximately 140,000 clones in the sample, roughly nine tenths were seen once. Sequencing was performed on peripheral blood, taken 28 days after the second dose of the MenACWY control vaccine. These receptors originate from an adult who received the MenACWY meningococcal vaccine as a control.

This rearrangement joins TRBV27 to TRBJ1-1, with TRBD1 matching over 9 bases. Trimming at V came to 6 bases and at J to 4 bases, leaving 12 bases not matched to a gene. Germline values: CDR1 MNHEY, CDR2 SMNVEV (reference sequence). The CDR3 is made up of 16 amino acids. Here the CDR3 reads CASRPGTGFSFTEAFF. The CDR3 DNA sequence: TGTGCCAGCAGACCCGGGACAGGGTTTTCTTTCACTGAAGCTTTCTTT.

J is TRBJ1-4 and V is TRBV3-1 (or the pseudogene TRBV3-2); TRBD1 aligns across 9 bases. Germline assignment: CDR1 LGHDT and CDR2 YNNKEL (reference sequence). V was pared by 3 bases and J by 7 bases, with 6 bases of the junction left unmatched. CDR3 length equals 15 residues. The CDR3 DNA reads TGTGCCAGCAGCCATGACGGGGACAGGGTTGAAAAACTGTTTTTT. Translated, it gives CASSHDGDRVEKLFF.

This clone was found once. The J gene is TRBJ2-2, the V gene TRBV19; possible D gene TRBD1, 6 bases. Germline assignment: CDR1 LNHDA and CDR2 SQIVND (reference sequence). Trimming took 6 bases from V and 1 from J, leaving 12 bases between them. The CDR3 has 15 residues. This CDR3 is CASRQGDGNTGELFF. The CDR3 region has the DNA TGTGCCAGTAGACAGGGAGATGGGAACACCGGGGAGCTGTTTTTT.

The V gene is TRBV27, the J gene TRBJ2-1; 9 nucleotides line up with TRBD2. CDR3 size: 18 residues. Germline-derived CDR1 and CDR2 are MNHEY and SMNVEV (reference sequence). V was clipped by 2 bases and J by 3 bases; unmatched bases: 11. CDR3 DNA sequence: TGTGCCAGCAGTTTAGAGAGTAGGCTAGCGGGATTCTACAATGAGCAGTTCTTC. Translating it yields CASSLESRLAGFYNEQFF.

The CDR3 region is CASSPRTSGGQDNEQFF. The CDR3 DNA reads as TGTGCCAGCAGCCCTCGGACTAGCGGGGGCCAGGATAATGAGCAGTTCTTC. The rearrangement uses TRBV7-9 and TRBJ2-1, with 13 bases that match TRBD2. The CDR3 spans 17 residues. The germline V gene encodes CDR1 SEHNR and CDR2 FQNEAQ (reference sequence). V was pared by 5 bases and J by 7 bases, with 11 bases of the junction left unmatched. Full variable domain (outside the CDR3, taken from reference TRBV7-9 and TRBJ2-1): DTGVSQNPRHKITKRGQNVTFRCDPISEHNRLYWYRQTLGQGPEFLTYFQNEAQLEKSRLLSDRFSAERPKGSFSTLEIQRTEQGDSAMYLCASSPRTSGGQDNEQFFGPGTRLTVL.

The chain combines TRBV2 with TRBJ1-2; 7 positions agree with TRBD1. J was trimmed by 7 bases and V by 7 bases; bases with no gene match: 6. Per the germline V gene, CDR1 is SNHLY and CDR2 is FYNNEI. This CDR3 region has 12 residues. The CDR3 sequence: CASTEGGGGYTF. The CDR3 nucleotides are TGTGCCAGCACAGAAGGGGGCGGTGGCTACACCTTC.

The CDR3 sequence is CAISERGAGNQPQHF. The CDR3 DNA sequence: TGTGCCATCAGTGAGCGGGGGGCCGGCAATCAGCCCCAGCATTTT. The chain joins TRBV10-3 to TRBJ1-5, with a weak D call TRBD1 (6 bases). The V and J ends lost 2 bases and 2 bases respectively, with 10 bases between them. Germline V lookup: CDR1 ENHRY, CDR2 SYGVKD. This CDR3 comprises 15 residues.

The J gene is TRBJ2-7, the V gene TRBV30; weak D call: TRBD2 (5 bases). Germline V gene data show CDR1 as GTSNPN and CDR2 as SVGIG (reference sequence). V shed 6 bases and J shed 3 bases, with 6 bases lying between them. There are 10 residues in the CDR3. The chain's CDR3 is CACGIYEQYF. The CDR3 region has the DNA TGTGCCTGCGGGATCTACGAGCAGTACTTC.

The chain links TRBV28 to TRBJ1-5; no definite D call. The germline V and J ends were trimmed by 10 bases and 0 bases, with 7 bases remaining between them. Germline CDR1 reads MDHEN; CDR2 reads SYDVKM. This CDR3 is 12 amino acids long. CDR3 sequence: CATVGSNQPQHF. In DNA, the CDR3 is TGTGCCACCGTGGGTAGCAATCAGCCCCAGCATTTT.

The gene calls are TRBV15 and TRBJ1-6; D uncertain. V lost 3 bases and J lost 7, with 13 bases in between. This CDR3 region has 15 residues. Germline assignment: CDR1 LNHNV and CDR2 YYDKDF (reference sequence). The CDR3 region is CATSSSRGGNSPLHF. The CDR3, as DNA: TGTGCCACCAGCAGCTCCCGGGGAGGAAATTCACCCCTCCACTTT.

This clone was observed a single time. The chain uses TRBV7-8 and TRBJ1-3; D is uncertain. The CDR3 has 15 amino acids. CDR1 is SGHVS and CDR2 is FQNEAQ in the germline V gene. The ends were cut back, 0 bases at V and 1 base at J, with 7 bases in the middle. For the CDR3, the DNA is TGTGCCAGCAGCTTAGCGTCGGGATCTGGAAACACCATATATTTT. Translating gives CASSLASGSGNTIYF.

The chain employs TRBV28 and TRBJ2-7; TRBD1 aligns across 10 bases. The CDR3 runs to 17 residues. Germline V CDR1 and CDR2: MDHEN, SYDVKM. Trimming cost V 6 bases and J 5 bases; bases outside gene matches: 16. DNA of the CDR3: TGTGCCAGCAGGCACGTCCTCGGGACAGGGGATAGGAACGAGCAGTACTTC. Protein product: CASRHVLGTGDRNEQYF.

The rearrangement links TRBV7-8 to TRBJ2-2, with unresolved D. Per the germline V gene, CDR1 is SGHVS and CDR2 is FQNEAQ. This CDR3 spans 13 amino acids. The V and J ends lost 0 bases and 4 bases respectively, with 3 bases between them. The chain's CDR3 is CASSLAPTGELFF. The CDR3 DNA is TGTGCCAGCAGCTTAGCGCCCACCGGGGAGCTGTTTTTT.

The chain recombines TRBV6-5 with TRBJ1-1; D may be TRBD1 (5 bases). V was pared by 8 bases and J by 3 bases, with 7 bases between. The CDR3 runs to 11 residues. CDR1 and CDR2 from the germline V gene are MNHEY and SVGAGI. Written as DNA, the CDR3 is TGTGCCAGCCGGGGGGACACTGAAGCTTTCTTT. This sequence encodes CASRGDTEAFF.

The chain uses TRBV7-9 and TRBJ2-7; possible D gene TRBD1, 7 bases. Trimming stripped 5 bases from V and 3 bases from J, with 8 bases between. The CDR3 is made up of 12 amino acids. CDR1 and CDR2 (germline): SEHNR, FQNEAQ (reference sequence). The CDR3 DNA follows: TGTGCCAGCAGCCAGGGGGGCTACGAGCAGTACTTC. Protein sequence: CASSQGGYEQYF.

This clone was seen only a few times. The V call is TRBV20-1, the J call TRBJ1-1; D gene unclear. The V and J ends lost 5 bases and 0 bases respectively, with 10 bases between them. This CDR3 is built from 13 residues. Germline assignment: CDR1 DFQATT and CDR2 SNEGSKA (reference sequence). The CDR3 nucleotides are TGCAGTGCTCGTGGATTCATGAACACTGAAGCTTTCTTT. It is translated as CSARGFMNTEAFF.

Of note for this clone: Germline and junction disagree at one end, which may indicate a read error. The CDR3 loop reads CASSPLYSEQFF. Written as DNA, the CDR3 is TGTGCCAGCAGCCCCCTATACAGTGAGCAGTTCTTC. The chain couples TRBV7-9 to TRBJ2-1; D is uncertain. Germline assignment: CDR1 SEHNR and CDR2 FQNEAQ (reference sequence). CDR3 length: 12 amino acids.

The V gene is TRBV27, the J gene TRBJ2-7; 7 bases are shared with TRBD1. V shed 5 bases, J shed 4 bases, and the junction held 8 bases outside the gene matches. This CDR3 region has 14 residues. From germline, CDR1 is MNHEY and CDR2 SMNVEV (reference sequence). CDR3 coding DNA: TGTGCCAGCAGTGACAGGCAGGGGGAGTACGAGCAGTACTTC. Translated, it gives CASSDRQGEYEQYF.

This chain connects TRBV28 to TRBJ1-2, with TRBD1 as a possible D gene (6 bases). Germline V gene data show CDR1 as MDHEN and CDR2 as SYDVKM. The germline V and J ends were trimmed by 8 bases and 6 bases, with 16 bases remaining between them. The CDR3 is 13 amino acids. CDR3 in DNA: TGTGCCAGCGCTACGGGGGCAGGGCATGGCTACACCTTC. It codes for CASATGAGHGYTF.

J is TRBJ1-1 and V is TRBV24-1; D perhaps matches TRBD1 (6 bases). Germline V gene data show CDR1 as KGHDR and CDR2 as SFDVKD. Trimming removed 5 bases at V and 5 bases at J, with 17 bases between. This CDR3 has 15 residues. The chain's CDR3 is CATSAAGVGITEAFF. CDR3 in DNA: TGTGCCACCAGTGCGGCAGGGGTCGGGATAACTGAAGCTTTCTTT.

The chain is built from TRBV10-3 and TRBJ1-4; 10 positions match TRBD1. The CDR3 has 14 residues. J gave up 2 bases and V 6 bases, and 0 bases lay outside the gene matches. CDR1 and CDR2 (germline): ENHRY, SYGVKD. The CDR3: CAIRGQGTNEKLFF. CDR3 nucleotide sequence: TGTGCCATCAGGGGACAGGGGACTAATGAAAAACTGTTTTTT.

The V and J genes are TRBV19 and TRBJ1-5; no definite D call. V lost 5 bases to trimming and J lost 1 base, with 9 bases between them. The CDR3 is 14 residues long. CDR1 is LNHDA and CDR2 is SQIVND in the germline V gene (reference sequence). The CDR3 here is CASSLSVSNQPQHF. In DNA, the CDR3 is TGTGCCAGTAGTCTTTCCGTAAGCAATCAGCCCCAGCATTTT.

This clone was seen a single time. The chain carries TRBV9 and TRBJ1-2; TRBD1 is a possible D gene (6 bases). Germline V gene lookup returns CDR1 SGDLS and CDR2 YYNGEE. Between the trimmed V and J ends, which lost 0 bases and 1 base, there was a span of 10 bases. The CDR3 is made up of 15 amino acids. CDR3 amino acids: CASSVEGGRNYGYTF. In DNA, the CDR3 is TGTGCCAGCAGCGTAGAGGGGGGGCGTAACTATGGCTACACCTTC.

The chain employs TRBV2 and TRBJ1-2, with D perhaps TRBD1 (5 bases). The CDR3 length is 14 residues. CDR1 SNHLY and CDR2 FYNNEI come from the germline V gene. The germline V and J ends were trimmed by 8 bases and 8 bases, with 21 bases remaining between them. CDR3 bases: TGTGCCAGCCAATCGGCCGGGGGGGTTCGAGGCTACACCTTC. Residues: CASQSAGGVRGYTF.